The rows below give T cell receptor beta chains drawn from one sample of a study of cytotoxic CD8 clonotypes in ibrutinib-treated CLL. Method: immunoSEQ multiplex PCR; TCRdb's copy keeps in-frame clones and lacks some. This table holds roughly 150,000 clones, 84% found once. The sample consisted of PBMCs, taken after 24 months of ibrutinib treatment. The source of these receptors is a human donor with chronic lymphocytic leukemia. CDR3s include the opening cysteine and the closing phenylalanine or tryptophan. D genes are given only for firm matches. Only some rows state a clone size, as once, few, many or a class for expanded clones.

j_call: TRBJ1-6
cdr3_length: 17
v_call: TRBV7-2
d_call: TRBD1
clone_size: .
cdr3_nt: TGTGCCAGCAGCCCGCAGGGGGCCAGCGCCTATAATTCACCCCTCCACTTT
cdr3_aa: CASSPQGASAYNSPLHF

j_call: TRBJ1-2
cdr3_length: 12
v_call: TRBV7-9
d_call: .
clone_size: .
cdr3_nt: TGTGCCAGCAGCTTAGACGGGGCGGGCTACACCTTC
cdr3_aa: CASSLDGAGYTF

j_call: TRBJ1-5
cdr3_length: 16
v_call: TRBV30
d_call: TRBD1
clone_size: .
cdr3_nt: TGTGCCTGGAGTCTTCAAAGGGGACAGGGGAACCAGCCCCAGCATTTT
cdr3_aa: CAWSLQRGQGNQPQHF

j_call: TRBJ2-2
cdr3_length: 15
v_call: TRBV5-4
d_call: .
clone_size: .
cdr3_nt: TGTGCCAGCAGCCCCGGGAGGGGGCAGGTGGGGGAGCTGTTTTTT
cdr3_aa: CASSPGRGQVGELFF

j_call: TRBJ1-1
cdr3_length: 14
v_call: TRBV7-5
d_call: .
clone_size: few
cdr3_nt: TGTGTCAGAAGCCGAACCAGGACAGGGACTGAAGCTTTCTTT
cdr3_aa: CVRSRTRTGTEAFF

j_call: TRBJ2-7
cdr3_length: 13
v_call: TRBV29-1
d_call: TRBD1
clone_size: .
cdr3_nt: TGCAGCGTTGGCACAGGGGGCATATACGAGCAGTACTTC
cdr3_aa: CSVGTGGIYEQYF

j_call: TRBJ1-2
cdr3_length: 14
v_call: TRBV18
d_call: TRBD1
clone_size: .
cdr3_nt: TGTGCCAGCTCACCCGACAGGGGGTCAAATGGCTACACCTTC
cdr3_aa: CASSPDRGSNGYTF

j_call: TRBJ2-5
cdr3_length: 16
v_call: TRBV7-8
d_call: TRBD2
clone_size: .
cdr3_nt: TGTGCCAGCAGCTTAGATGGCGGGGGACTACAAGAGACCCAGTACTTC
cdr3_aa: CASSLDGGGLQETQYF

j_call: TRBJ1-1
cdr3_length: 14
v_call: TRBV9
d_call: .
clone_size: once
cdr3_nt: TGTGCCAGCAGCGTAGGGCAGCTTTACACTGAAGCTTTCTTT
cdr3_aa: CASSVGQLYTEAFF

j_call: TRBJ2-2
cdr3_length: 14
v_call: TRBV6-1
d_call: .
clone_size: few
cdr3_nt: TGTGCCAGCAGTGATGGCGGGAACACCGGGGAGCTGTTTTTT
cdr3_aa: CASSDGGNTGELFF

j_call: TRBJ1-1
cdr3_length: 15
v_call: TRBV27
d_call: TRBD1
clone_size: .
cdr3_nt: TGTGCCAGCAGTAAAGCGGACAGGGGGAACACTGAAGCTTTCTTT
cdr3_aa: CASSKADRGNTEAFF

j_call: TRBJ2-5
cdr3_length: 14
v_call: TRBV6-5
d_call: .
clone_size: .
cdr3_nt: TGTGCCAGCAGTTATAGTGGGAAACAAGAGACCCAGTACTTC
cdr3_aa: CASSYSGKQETQYF

j_call: TRBJ1-1
cdr3_length: 13
v_call: TRBV4-2
d_call: .
clone_size: .
cdr3_nt: TGTGCCAGCAGCCAAGATTGGGACACTGAAGCTTTCTTT
cdr3_aa: CASSQDWDTEAFF

j_call: TRBJ2-1
cdr3_length: 15
v_call: TRBV18
d_call: .
clone_size: .
cdr3_nt: TGTGCCAGCTCACCGGTAGACCCACGGTGGAATGAGCAGTTCTTC
cdr3_aa: CASSPVDPRWNEQFF

j_call: TRBJ2-2
cdr3_length: 14
v_call: TRBV19
d_call: .
clone_size: .
cdr3_nt: TGTGCCAGTAGAGGTACCGCGAACACCGGGGAGCTGTTTTTT
cdr3_aa: CASRGTANTGELFF

j_call: TRBJ1-3
cdr3_length: 16
v_call: TRBV7-9
d_call: .
clone_size: .
cdr3_nt: TGTGCCAGCAGCATAACAGGGTCAGGCTCTGGAAACACCATATATTTT
cdr3_aa: CASSITGSGSGNTIYF

j_call: TRBJ1-5
cdr3_length: 15
v_call: TRBV6-6
d_call: TRBD1
clone_size: .
cdr3_nt: TGTGCCAGCAGGGCTACAGGGGTTAGCAATCAGCCCCAGCATTTT
cdr3_aa: CASRATGVSNQPQHF

j_call: TRBJ2-1
cdr3_length: 15
v_call: TRBV5-6
d_call: .
clone_size: .
cdr3_nt: TGTGCCAGCAGCGTAACAAGGAGCTCCTACAATGAGCAGTTCTTC
cdr3_aa: CASSVTRSSYNEQFF

j_call: TRBJ2-5
cdr3_length: 14
v_call: TRBV18
d_call: TRBD2
clone_size: .
cdr3_nt: TGTGCCAGCTCGCCTAGCGGGTACCAAGAGACCCAGTACTTC
cdr3_aa: CASSPSGYQETQYF

j_call: TRBJ1-1
cdr3_length: 13
v_call: TRBV5-1
d_call: .
clone_size: .
cdr3_nt: TGCGCCAGCAGCGTCGGACAGAACGCTGAAGCTTTCTTT
cdr3_aa: CASSVGQNAEAFF

j_call: TRBJ2-7
cdr3_length: 16
v_call: TRBV5-1
d_call: TRBD1
clone_size: .
cdr3_nt: TGCGCCAGCAGCTTGGGGAGAAGACAGGGGCCCTACGAGCAGTACTTC
cdr3_aa: CASSLGRRQGPYEQYF

j_call: TRBJ2-3
cdr3_length: 20
v_call: TRBV7-3
d_call: TRBD1
clone_size: .
cdr3_nt: TGTGCCAGCAGCTCCCCGGTACCCGGGACAGGGGTCAGTAGCACAGATACGCAGTATTTT
cdr3_aa: CASSSPVPGTGVSSTDTQYF

j_call: TRBJ1-4
cdr3_length: 12
v_call: TRBV29-1
d_call: .
clone_size: .
cdr3_nt: TGCAGCGTCAGCAGGGGAGGAGAAAAACTGTTTTTT
cdr3_aa: CSVSRGGEKLFF

j_call: TRBJ1-3
cdr3_length: 13
v_call: TRBV5-1
d_call: .
clone_size: few
cdr3_nt: TGCGCCAGCAGCTCCTACTCTGGAAACACCATATATTTT
cdr3_aa: CASSSYSGNTIYF

j_call: TRBJ2-1
cdr3_length: 16
v_call: TRBV4-3
d_call: TRBD2
clone_size: .
cdr3_nt: TGCGCCAGCAGCCCGGGGGCGGGGGGCTCCTACAATGAGCAGTTCTTC
cdr3_aa: CASSPGAGGSYNEQFF

j_call: TRBJ1-1
cdr3_length: 11
v_call: TRBV20-1
d_call: .
clone_size: .
cdr3_nt: TGCAGTGCCCTAAGCGTTCCTGAAGCTTTCTTT
cdr3_aa: CSALSVPEAFF